This TCR beta chain is drawn from a study of blood T cell repertoires in COVID-19. Study information: The analysed material was cDNA or gDNA that came from T cells, B-cell-depleted T cells, or PBMCs.

Authors' methods: From reference gene primer amplification, estimates of nucleated cell counts were derived. Measured with immunoSEQ multiplex PCR; TCRdb has only the in-frame clones, and not every one. The DNA gave D and trimming, while V, J and clone size come from that table. The sample has a few hundred thousand clones; roughly 86% are singletons. The sample consisted of peripheral blood. The clonotype was recovered from a man between 40 and 49 years old who had recovered from COVID-19.

CDR3 sequence (DNA): TGTGCCAGGAATGGCGGGAGCGCCAAGGAGCAGTTCTTC. It encodes CARNGGSAKEQFF. The chain links TRBV12-1 to TRBJ2-1; the DNA was not used to check the table's D call, TRBD2. TRBV12-1 is a recognized pseudogene. This CDR3 comprises 13 residues.